Listed here are 20 T cell receptor beta chains from one sample, sequenced in a study of naive and memory T cell subsets. Documented treatment: skin biopsy from PPD injection site in Mantoux-positive individual. TCR cDNA received a 3' ligated oligonucleotide that carried a UMI. Four PCR rounds used nested alpha and beta constant region primers plus the SP2 primer. TCRdb recomputed calls from the UMI-ligation and nested PCR reads with MiXCR, one row per CDR3 protein. The sample lists about 37,000 distinct CDR3 sequences, more than 9.5% occurring once. The sample consisted of skin, taken from a tuberculin skin test site. The source is an adult in good health.

This clonotype was detected a few times. The chain employs TRBV20-1 and TRBJ1-2; D remains ambiguous. The CDR3 consists of 12 residues. Trimming left V 2 bases short and J 1 base short, with 5 bases between. CDR1 and CDR2 (germline): DFQATT, SNEGSKA (reference sequence). The CDR3 loop reads CSARRVNYGYTF. CDR3 nucleotides: TGCAGTGCTAGACGCGTTAACTATGGCTACACCTTC.

This clonotype was counted ten times or more. The V gene is TRBV30, the J gene TRBJ1-1; D possibly corresponds to TRBD1 (6 bases). In germline, CDR1 is GTSNPN, CDR2 SVGIG (reference sequence). There are 17 residues in the CDR3. Trimming took 5 bases from V and 4 from J, leaving 26 bases between them. CDR3 protein: CAWVPQGAGLVGTEAFF. CDR3 DNA: TGTGCCTGGGTCCCACAGGGAGCGGGTTTGGTGGGCACTGAAGCTTTCTTT.

This clonotype was counted ten times or more. The chain links TRBV28 to TRBJ2-7, with 9 positions matching TRBD1. Germline CDR1 reads MDHEN; CDR2 reads SYDVKM. The length of the CDR3 is 14 residues. J gave up 5 bases and V 5 bases, and 7 bases lay outside the gene matches. The DNA of the CDR3 is TGTGCCAGCAGTCCGGGGACAGGGCTGAACGAGCAGTACTTC. This translates into CASSPGTGLNEQYF.

Many counts were recorded for this clonotype. The chain has TRBV12-3 or TRBV12-4 and TRBJ2-2; no clear D gene. The CDR3 loop spans 13 amino acids. V was shortened by 5 bases and J by 5 bases, with 9 bases between the two germline ends. CDR3 in amino acids: CASSITPTGELFF. The CDR3 coding sequence is TGTGCCAGCAGTATTACTCCAACCGGGGAGCTGTTTTTT.

This clonotype has a handful of counts. V and J are TRBV13 and TRBJ2-7; TRBD2 aligns across 11 bases. This CDR3 is 16 amino acids long. Unmatched junction bases numbered 9, after V lost 3 bases and J lost 5 bases. Germline lookup yields CDR1 PRHDT and CDR2 FYEKMQ (reference sequence). Here the CDR3 reads CASSFSGRAGNNEQYF. Written as DNA, the CDR3 is TGTGCCAGCAGCTTTAGCGGGAGGGCCGGTAACAACGAGCAGTACTTC.

This clonotype has a count of ten or more. CDR3 loop: CASRPYRGPSSYEQYF. The CDR3 bases are TGTGCCAGCCGACCCTACAGGGGACCGAGCTCCTACGAGCAGTACTTC. The genes are TRBV28 and TRBJ2-7; 7 bases agree with TRBD1. J lost 0 bases, V lost 8 bases, and 13 bases had no gene match. Germline V gene sequence: CDR1 MDHEN, CDR2 SYDVKM. The CDR3 is 16 amino acids.

This clonotype was observed many times. The chain has TRBV3-1 and TRBJ2-4; 9 positions agree with TRBD1. The V and J ends lost 5 bases and 16 bases, in that order; junction bases with no gene match: 12. There are 13 residues in the CDR3. The germline CDR1 and CDR2 sequences are LGHDT and YNNKEL (reference sequence). The CDR3 reads CASSTSWDRENYF. The CDR3 coding sequence is TGTGCCAGCAGCACCAGCTGGGACAGGGAGAATTACTTC.

V gene TRBV20-1 combines with J gene TRBJ2-1, with D tentatively TRBD2 (5 bases). The CDR3 has 13 amino acids. Trimming stripped 5 bases from V and 3 bases from J, with 11 bases between. Germline-derived CDR1 and CDR2 are DFQATT and SNEGSKA (reference sequence). The CDR3 loop reads CSAEGSNYNEQFF. The CDR3 DNA follows: TGCAGTGCTGAGGGATCCAACTACAATGAGCAGTTCTTC.

This clonotype was seen repeatedly, ten times or more. This chain joins TRBV5-1 and TRBJ2-7; 13 positions agree with TRBD2. The CDR3 totals 14 residues. With 4 bases clipped from V and 6 bases from J, the junction kept 4 bases outside the gene matches. The V gene's germline CDR1 is SGHRS and CDR2 YFSETQ. In nucleotides, the CDR3 is TGCGCCAGCAGCGGAGGACTAGCGGGAGCCGAGCAGTACTTC. It yields the protein CASSGGLAGAEQYF.

At least ten counts were recorded for this clonotype. The J gene is TRBJ2-5, the V gene TRBV4-1; 14 positions agree with TRBD2. The CDR3 is 18 amino acids. With 4 bases clipped from V and 2 bases from J, the junction kept 9 bases outside the gene matches. CDR1 is MGHRA, CDR2 YSYEKL, per germline. As DNA, the CDR3 is TGCGCCAGCAGCCTCGACCGAGGACTAGCGGGGGGACAAGAGACCCAGTACTTC. The encoded protein is CASSLDRGLAGGQETQYF.

V usage is TRBV7-9 and J usage is TRBJ2-7; 7 bases align to TRBD2. The germline CDR1 and CDR2 sequences are SEHNR and FQNEAQ (reference sequence). The junction had 12 bases not matched to a gene; V was cut back by 2 bases and J by 5 bases. The CDR3 loop spans 16 amino acids. The DNA of the CDR3 is TGTGCCAGCAGCTTATCGCCCTGGACTAGGAAGAACGAGCAGTACTTC. It yields the protein CASSLSPWTRKNEQYF. The full variable domain, its missing parts supplied by reference TRBV7-9 and TRBJ2-7, is DTGVSQNPRHKITKRGQNVTFRCDPISEHNRLYWYRQTLGQGPEFLTYFQNEAQLEKSRLLSDRFSAERPKGSFSTLEIQRTEQGDSAMYLCASSLSPWTRKNEQYFGPGTRLTVT.

This clonotype was counted many times. CDR3 loop: CASSVAWGLNSPLHF. In DNA form, the CDR3 reads TGTGCCAGCAGCGTGGCTTGGGGGCTTAATTCACCCCTCCACTTT. This chain links TRBV9 with TRBJ1-6; maybe TRBD1 (6 bases). This CDR3 has 15 amino acids. Trimming pared 2 bases from V and 6 bases from J, leaving 12 bases between. The germline CDR1 and CDR2 sequences are SGDLS and YYNGEE.

This chain joins TRBV28 and TRBJ1-1; unclear D gene. Trimming removed 5 bases from V and 3 bases from J, with 7 bases in between. This CDR3 comprises 12 residues. Germline-derived CDR1 and CDR2 are MDHEN and SYDVKM. This CDR3 reads CASSRDYTEAFF. Here the CDR3 DNA reads TGTGCCAGCAGTCGAGACTACACTGAAGCTTTCTTT.

This clonotype was observed at least ten times. This chain joins TRBV7-2 and TRBJ1-1; D possibly corresponds to TRBD1 (6 bases). The V end was cut by 7 bases, the J end by 1 base, with 13 bases between. The CDR3 has 14 amino acids. CDR1 and CDR2 from the germline V gene are SGHTA and FQGNSA. The DNA of the CDR3 is TGTGCCAGCAAAGGGGGTTTATCGAACACTGAAGCTTTCTTT. This gives the protein CASKGGLSNTEAFF.

The gene calls are TRBV27 and TRBJ2-7; the match to TRBD1 covers 9 bases. The CDR3 runs 15 residues. The junction had 8 bases not matched to a gene; V was cut back by 7 bases and J by 1 base. Germline V gene data show CDR1 as MNHEY and CDR2 as SMNVEV (reference sequence). This CDR3 is CASMPGQGYSYEQYF. As DNA, the CDR3 is TGTGCCAGCATGCCGGGACAGGGCTATTCCTACGAGCAGTACTTC.

This clonotype was observed many times. The V and J genes are TRBV4-1 and TRBJ2-1; D unclear. The CDR3 runs 17 residues. The germline V gene has CDR1 MGHRA and CDR2 YSYEKL. The V end lost 0 bases, the J end lost 4 bases, and 16 bases lay between the germline ends. CDR3 protein: CASSQESNGQQYNEQFF. The CDR3 nucleotides are TGCGCCAGCAGCCAAGAAAGCAACGGTCAGCAATACAATGAGCAGTTCTTC.

This clonotype showed up many times. In DNA form, the CDR3 reads TGCAGTGCTAGAGATCAATGGCAGGGGGCGGACTACGAGCAGTACTTC. Translation: CSARDQWQGADYEQYF. This chain links TRBV20-1 with TRBJ2-7, with TRBD1 matching over 8 bases. The CDR3 covers 16 residues. CDR1 DFQATT and CDR2 SNEGSKA come from the germline V gene (reference sequence). The V and J ends lost 0 bases and 3 bases, in that order; junction bases with no gene match: 10.

At least ten counts were recorded for this clonotype. The chain has TRBV20-1 and TRBJ2-1, with a possible D match to TRBD1 (6 bases). CDR1 is DFQATT and CDR2 is SNEGSKA in the germline V gene (reference sequence). CDR3 size: 15 residues. Trimming left V 1 base short and J 0 bases short, with 10 bases between. Here the CDR3 DNA reads TGCAGTGCTAGAGGGGGGCCCAGCTCCTACAATGAGCAGTTCTTC. Its protein is CSARGGPSSYNEQFF.

The V call is TRBV5-5, the J call TRBJ2-3; the match to TRBD1 covers 7 bases. V lost 0 bases and J lost 5; bases outside the gene matches: 3. Germline V lookup: CDR1 SGHKS, CDR2 YYEKEE (reference sequence). This CDR3 is built from 14 residues. The CDR3 protein is CASSLGTGGDTQYF. The CDR3 DNA reads as TGTGCCAGCAGCTTGGGGACAGGTGGAGATACGCAGTATTTT.

This clonotype appeared many times. V is TRBV9 and J is TRBJ2-1, with 9 bases that match TRBD1. The CDR3 runs to 15 residues. After removal of 2 bases from V and 8 bases from J, the junction contained 8 bases not matched to a gene. The germline V gene encodes CDR1 SGDLS and CDR2 YYNGEE. The CDR3 loop is CASSVGQGSFDEQFF. For the CDR3, the DNA is TGTGCCAGCAGCGTTGGACAGGGGTCTTTCGATGAGCAGTTCTTC.